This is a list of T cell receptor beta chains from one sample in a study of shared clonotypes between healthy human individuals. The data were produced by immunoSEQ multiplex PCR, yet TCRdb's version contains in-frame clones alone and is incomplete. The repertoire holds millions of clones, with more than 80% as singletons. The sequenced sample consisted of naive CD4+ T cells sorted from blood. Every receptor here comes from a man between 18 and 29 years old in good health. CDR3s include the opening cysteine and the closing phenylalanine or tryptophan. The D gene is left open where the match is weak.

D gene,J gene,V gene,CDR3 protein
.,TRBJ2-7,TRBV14,CASSQVPGEQYF
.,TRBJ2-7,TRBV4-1,CASSQEGYYEQYF
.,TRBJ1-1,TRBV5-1,CASTPLTGSEAFF
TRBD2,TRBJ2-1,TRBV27,CASSFTSGSTYNEQFF
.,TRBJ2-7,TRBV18,CASSPSQNTYEQYF
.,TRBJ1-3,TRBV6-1,CASSEESGNTIYF
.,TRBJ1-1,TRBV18,CASSREGPNTEAFF
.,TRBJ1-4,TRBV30,CACRVFAANEKLFF
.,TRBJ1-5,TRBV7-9,CASSFWATQPQHF
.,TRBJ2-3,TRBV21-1,CASSKGRGPATDTQYF
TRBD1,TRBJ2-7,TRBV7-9,CASSLTGDDYEQYF
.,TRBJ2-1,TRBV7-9,CASSQMGSEQFF
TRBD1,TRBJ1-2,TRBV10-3,CAISEWGQDGYTF
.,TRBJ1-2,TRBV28,CASSGGGAADYGYTF
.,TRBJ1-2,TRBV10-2,CASSEDRTNYGYTF
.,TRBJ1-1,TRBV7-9,CASSLSGSTEAFF
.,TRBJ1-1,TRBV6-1,CASRQPGDGPEAFF
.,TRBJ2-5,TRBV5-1,CASSPRDGAQTQYF
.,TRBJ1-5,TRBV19,CASKTPGWNGNQPQHF
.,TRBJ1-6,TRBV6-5,CASSYFPDQNSPLHF
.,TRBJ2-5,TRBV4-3,CASSQRTLIGETQYF
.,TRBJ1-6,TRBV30,CAWSVLISYNSPLHF
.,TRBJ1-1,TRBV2,CASSPGRATGNTEAFF
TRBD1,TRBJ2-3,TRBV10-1,CASSESGTGPSTDTQYF
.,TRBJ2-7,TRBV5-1,CASSSLGGWEQYF
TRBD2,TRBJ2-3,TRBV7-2,CASSRRGLAGGGSTDTQYF
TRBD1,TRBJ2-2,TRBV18,CASSPPIPGQGTGELFF
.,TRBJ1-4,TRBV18,CASSPPNRAYNEKLFF
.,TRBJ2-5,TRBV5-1,CASSLGIQGQGETQYF
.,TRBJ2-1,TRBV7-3,CASSLTVTNEQFF
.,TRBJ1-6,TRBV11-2,CASSLDQGSLHF
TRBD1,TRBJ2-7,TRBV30,CAWSVPGQGDEQYF
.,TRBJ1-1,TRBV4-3,CASSQARGNTEAFF
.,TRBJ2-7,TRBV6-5,CASSYSGRSYEQYF
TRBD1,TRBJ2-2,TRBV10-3,CAISGNTGTGYSGELFF
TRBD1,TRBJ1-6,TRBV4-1,CASSQGTQGRVYSPLHF
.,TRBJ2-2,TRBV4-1,CASSQVGRGWANTGELFF
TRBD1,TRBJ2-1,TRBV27,CASSPRDRAYNEQFF
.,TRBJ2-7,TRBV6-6,CASSTSVGGSYEQYF
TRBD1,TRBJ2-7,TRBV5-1,CASSLAVGTGERTYEQYF
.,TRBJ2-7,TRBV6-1,CASSEAGTYEQYF
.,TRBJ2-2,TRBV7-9,CASSSTNTGELFF
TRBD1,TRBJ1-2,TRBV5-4,CASWDQPGQTTNYGYTF
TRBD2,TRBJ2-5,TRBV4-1,CASSQGLAGVMWETQYF
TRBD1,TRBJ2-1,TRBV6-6,CASSWTGAPPSEQFF